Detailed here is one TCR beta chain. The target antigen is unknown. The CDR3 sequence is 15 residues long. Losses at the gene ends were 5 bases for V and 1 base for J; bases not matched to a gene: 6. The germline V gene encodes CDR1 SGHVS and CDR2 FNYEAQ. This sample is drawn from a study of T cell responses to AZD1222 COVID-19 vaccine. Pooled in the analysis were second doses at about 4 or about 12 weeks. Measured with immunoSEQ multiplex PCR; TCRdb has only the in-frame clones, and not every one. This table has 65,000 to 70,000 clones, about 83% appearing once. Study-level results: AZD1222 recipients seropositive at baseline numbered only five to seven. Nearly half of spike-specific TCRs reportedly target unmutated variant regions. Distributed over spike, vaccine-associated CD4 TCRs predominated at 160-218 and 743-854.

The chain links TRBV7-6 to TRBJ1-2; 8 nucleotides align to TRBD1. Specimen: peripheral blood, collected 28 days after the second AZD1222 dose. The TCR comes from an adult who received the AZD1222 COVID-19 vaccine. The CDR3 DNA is TGTGCCAGCAGCGCCCGACAGGGGCATAACTATGGCTACACCTTC. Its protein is CASSARQGHNYGYTF.